The clone carrying this T cell receptor beta chain showed up just a few times. TCRdb reprocessed the RT-PCR reads with MiXCR, giving one entry per CDR3 protein. The table includes some 60,000 distinct CDR3 sequences, 13% detected once. These data belong to a study of patients and donors after allogeneic stem cell transplantation. Germline CDR1 is SGHDN and CDR2 is FVKESK. V lost 5 bases and J 4 bases, leaving 3 bases between the germline ends. The CDR3 contains 12 residues. V usage is TRBV14 and J usage is TRBJ1-6, with D unresolved. Material: blood, either unsorted or a sorted T cell fraction (not recorded which). The TCR comes from a human donor who was either an allogeneic HSCT recipient or a stem cell or donor lymphocyte infusion donor (not recorded which). It is not recorded whose cells these are; they may come from a transplant donor. The CDR3 sequence: CASSDYNSPLHF. DNA of the CDR3: TGTGCCAGCAGCGATTATAATTCACCCCTCCACTTT.